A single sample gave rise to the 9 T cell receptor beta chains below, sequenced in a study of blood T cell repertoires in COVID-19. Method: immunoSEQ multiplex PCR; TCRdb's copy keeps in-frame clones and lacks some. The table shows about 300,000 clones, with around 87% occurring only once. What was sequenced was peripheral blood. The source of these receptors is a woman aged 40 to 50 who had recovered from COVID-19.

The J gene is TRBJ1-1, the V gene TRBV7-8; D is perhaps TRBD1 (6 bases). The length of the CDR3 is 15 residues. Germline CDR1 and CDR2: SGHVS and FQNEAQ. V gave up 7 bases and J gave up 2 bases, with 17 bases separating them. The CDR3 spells CASTPGARPNTEAFF. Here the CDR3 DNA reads TGTGCCAGCACCCCAGGGGCGCGCCCTAACACTGAAGCTTTCTTT.

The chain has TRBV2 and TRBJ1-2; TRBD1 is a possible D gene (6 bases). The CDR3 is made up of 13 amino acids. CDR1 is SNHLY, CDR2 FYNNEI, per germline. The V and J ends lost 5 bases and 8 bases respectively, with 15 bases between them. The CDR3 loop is CASSPQGPGGYTF. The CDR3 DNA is TGTGCCAGCAGTCCACAGGGACCGGGCGGCTACACCTTC.

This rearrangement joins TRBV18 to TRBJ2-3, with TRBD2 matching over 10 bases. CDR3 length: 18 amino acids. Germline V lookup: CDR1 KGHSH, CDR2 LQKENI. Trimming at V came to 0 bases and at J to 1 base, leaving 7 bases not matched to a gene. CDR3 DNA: TGTGCCAGCTCACCACCTATCGAGCGGGGGGGCCGCACAGATACGCAGTATTTT. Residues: CASSPPIERGGRTDTQYF. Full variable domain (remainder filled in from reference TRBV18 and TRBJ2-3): NAGVMQNPRHLVRRRGQEARLRCSPMKGHSHVYWYRQLPEEGLKFMVYLQKENIIDESGMPKERFSAEFPKEGPSILRIQQVVRGDSAAYFCASSPPIERGGRTDTQYFGPGTRLTVL.

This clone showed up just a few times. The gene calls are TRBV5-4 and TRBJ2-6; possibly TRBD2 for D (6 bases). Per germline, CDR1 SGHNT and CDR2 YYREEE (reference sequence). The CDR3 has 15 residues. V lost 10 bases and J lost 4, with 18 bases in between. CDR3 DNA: TGTGCCCTCGGGACTCCCGGCCTCGGGGCCAACGTCCTGACTTTC. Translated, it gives CALGTPGLGANVLTF. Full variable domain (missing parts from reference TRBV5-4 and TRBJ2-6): ETGVTQSPTHLIKTRGQQVTLRCSSQSGHNTVSWYQQALGQGPQFIFQYYREEENGRGNFPPRFSGLQFPNYSSELNVNALELDDSALYLCALGTPGLGANVLTFGAGSRLTVL.

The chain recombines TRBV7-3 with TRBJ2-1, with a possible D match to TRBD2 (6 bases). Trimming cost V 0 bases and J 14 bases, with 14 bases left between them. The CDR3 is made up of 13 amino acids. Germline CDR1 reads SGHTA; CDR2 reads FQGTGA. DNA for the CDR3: TGTGCCAGCAGCTTAACCCAGCGGGCAGTGGAGTTCTTC. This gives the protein CASSLTQRAVEFF.

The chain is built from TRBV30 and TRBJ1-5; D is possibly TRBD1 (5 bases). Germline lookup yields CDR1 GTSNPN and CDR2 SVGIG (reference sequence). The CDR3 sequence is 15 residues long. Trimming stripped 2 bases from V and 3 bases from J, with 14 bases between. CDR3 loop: CAWSPAGGDNQPQHF. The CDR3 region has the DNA TGTGCCTGGAGTCCCGCCGGGGGAGACAATCAGCCCCAGCATTTT.

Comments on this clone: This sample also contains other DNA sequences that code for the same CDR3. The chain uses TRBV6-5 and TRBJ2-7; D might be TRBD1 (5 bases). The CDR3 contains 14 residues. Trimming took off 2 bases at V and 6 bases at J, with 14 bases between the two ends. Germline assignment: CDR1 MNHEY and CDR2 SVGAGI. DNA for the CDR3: TGTGCCAGCAGTTACAGGGCAGGGCTACGCGAGCAGTACTTC. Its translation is CASSYRAGLREQYF.

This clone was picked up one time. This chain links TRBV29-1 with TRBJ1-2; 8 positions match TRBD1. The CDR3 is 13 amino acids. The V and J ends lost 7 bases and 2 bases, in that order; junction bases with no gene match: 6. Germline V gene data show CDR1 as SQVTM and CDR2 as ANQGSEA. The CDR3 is CSGGTGENYGYTF. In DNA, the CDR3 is TGCAGCGGGGGGACAGGCGAGAACTATGGCTACACCTTC.

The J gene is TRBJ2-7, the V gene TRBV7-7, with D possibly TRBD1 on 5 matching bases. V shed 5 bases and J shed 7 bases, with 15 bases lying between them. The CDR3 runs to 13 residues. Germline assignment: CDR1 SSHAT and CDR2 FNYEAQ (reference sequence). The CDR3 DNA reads TGTGCCAGCAGCCTAGGCAGGGCAGGGGAGCAGTACTTC. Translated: CASSLGRAGEQYF.